The 17 T cell receptor beta chains reported below all come from one sample, sequenced in a study of spatial heterogeneity in lung cancer. TCRdb reanalysed the 5' RACE reads using MiXCR and keeps one entry per CDR3 protein. The sample yields some 5,100 distinct CDR3 sequences, about 5% seen once. The time point was: sample taken at primary tumor resection. Specimen: normal lung tissue next to the tumor, collected at surgery. The receptors originated from a female donor with early-stage non-small cell lung cancer.

This clonotype was detected many times. The V and J genes are TRBV24-1 and TRBJ2-1; D is unclear. The CDR3 is 16 residues long. In germline, CDR1 is KGHDR, CDR2 SFDVKD. The V end was cut by 2 bases, the J end by 2 bases, with 12 bases between. The CDR3: CATSDSTWAPYNEQFF. CDR3 sequence (DNA): TGTGCCACCAGTGATTCGACCTGGGCCCCCTACAATGAGCAGTTCTTC.

At least ten counts were recorded for this clonotype. This chain uses TRBV5-4 with TRBJ1-2, with a tentative D call TRBD1 (5 bases). The CDR3 sequence is 13 residues long. The germline CDR1 and CDR2 sequences are SGHNT and YYREEE (reference sequence). Trimming shortened V by 0 bases and J by 7 bases, and 10 bases separated the two germline ends. Here the CDR3 DNA reads TGTGCCAGCAGCTTGGAAGGGGCGTGTGGCTACACCTTC. This sequence encodes CASSLEGACGYTF.

This clonotype was recorded many times. The chain is built from TRBV28 and TRBJ2-1; the match to TRBD2 covers 7 bases. CDR1 and CDR2 from the germline V gene are MDHEN and SYDVKM. The trim removed 8 bases at V and 2 bases at J, leaving 9 bases unmatched. This CDR3 has 15 amino acids. CDR3 nucleotide sequence: TGTGCCAGCCCCCCCGGGGGGAGTCCCTACAATGAGCAGTTCTTC. It encodes CASPPGGSPYNEQFF.

This clonotype was counted at least ten times. The V and J genes are TRBV29-1 and TRBJ1-4; 10 nucleotides line up with TRBD1. Trimming took 3 bases from V and 5 from J; bases not matched to a gene: 3. Germline values: CDR1 SQVTM, CDR2 ANQGSEA. This CDR3 region has 14 residues. DNA for the CDR3: TGCAGCGTTGATCCGGGACAGGGGAATGAAAAACTGTTTTTT. This encodes CSVDPGQGNEKLFF.

By share, this clonotype ranks as medium-sized. The V gene is TRBV3-1, the J gene TRBJ1-6; no clear D gene. The germline V gene has CDR1 LGHDT and CDR2 YNNKEL (reference sequence). This CDR3 is built from 15 residues. Trimming took off 2 bases at V and 7 bases at J, with 12 bases between the two ends. The CDR3 nucleotides are TGTGCCAGCAGCCAAAGGCGCACAGTGAATTCACCCCTCCACTTT. Translated: CASSQRRTVNSPLHF.

This clonotype rates as medium-sized. The chain combines TRBV20-1 with TRBJ1-1; 10 positions agree with TRBD1. CDR1 DFQATT and CDR2 SNEGSKA come from the germline V gene (reference sequence). The CDR3 is made up of 16 amino acids. V trimming: 6 bases; J trimming: 5 bases; junction bases outside the gene matches: 15. CDR3 in DNA: TGCAGTGCGGAGACCTGGACAGGGGGGAGGAAAACTGAAGCTTTCTTT. Translation gives CSAETWTGGRKTEAFF.

In its sample, this clonotype ranks as medium-sized (0.01 to 0.1%). The chain employs TRBV20-1 and TRBJ2-1; D remains ambiguous. The CDR3 runs 12 residues. The V end was cut by 0 bases, the J end by 10 bases, with 10 bases between. The germline V gene encodes CDR1 DFQATT and CDR2 SNEGSKA (reference sequence). The CDR3 region is CSARDQESEQFF. CDR3 nucleotide sequence: TGCAGTGCTAGAGACCAGGAGTCGGAGCAGTTCTTC.

By share, this clonotype ranks as medium-sized. The chain joins TRBV5-6 to TRBJ1-2; TRBD1 might be the D (6 bases). V dropped 3 bases and J dropped 4 bases, with 16 bases sitting between them. The germline gives CDR1 SGHDT, CDR2 YYEEEE. This CDR3 is 15 amino acids long. The CDR3 loop reads CASSSIWTDRYGYTF. The DNA of the CDR3 is TGTGCCAGCAGCTCGATCTGGACAGACCGCTATGGCTACACCTTC.

This clonotype ranks as medium-sized. V usage is TRBV5-1 and J usage is TRBJ2-3, with 10 bases aligning to TRBD2. Germline-derived CDR1 and CDR2 are SGHRS and YFSETQ. The CDR3 is 17 amino acids. The V gene end was trimmed by 0 bases and the J gene end by 6 bases; junction bases not matched to a gene: 10. In DNA form, the CDR3 reads TGCGCCAGCAGCTTGGGTACAGCGGGAGGGCCTTGGGATACGCAGTATTTT. Translated, it gives CASSLGTAGGPWDTQYF. Full variable domain (remainder filled in from reference TRBV5-1 and TRBJ2-3): KAGVTQTPRYLIKTRGQQVTLSCSPISGHRSVSWYQQTPGQGLQFLFEYFSETQRNKGNFPGRFSGRQFSNSRSEMNVSTLELGDSALYLCASSLGTAGGPWDTQYFGPGTRLTVL.

This clonotype occurred many times. The chain links TRBV4-2 to TRBJ2-3; 12 bases agree with TRBD2. Germline values: CDR1 LGHNA, CDR2 YNFKEQ. The CDR3 has 18 amino acids. The ends lost 1 base at V and 2 bases at J; junction bases unmatched: 7. The CDR3, as DNA: TGTGCCAGCAGCCAAGCCCCGCTAGCGGGAGGGACCACAGATACGCAGTATTTT. As protein: CASSQAPLAGGTTDTQYF.

The genes are TRBV5-5 and TRBJ1-5; TRBD1 matches 9 bases. Germline V gene sequence: CDR1 SGHKS, CDR2 YYEKEE (reference sequence). V shed 0 bases and J 5 bases; nucleotides not matched to a gene: 6. This CDR3 comprises 16 residues. In DNA form, the CDR3 reads TGTGCCAGCAGCTTGGATGGGACAGGGAGGGATCAGCCCCAGCATTTT. Translating gives CASSLDGTGRDQPQHF. Full variable domain (remainder filled in from reference TRBV5-5 and TRBJ1-5): DAGVTQSPTHLIKTRGQQVTLRCSPISGHKSVSWYQQVLGQGPQFIFQYYEKEERGRGNFPDRFSARQFPNYSSELNVNALLLGDSALYLCASSLDGTGRDQPQHFGDGTRLSIL.

This clonotype is medium-sized in the sample. Written as DNA, the CDR3 is TGCGCCAGCAGCTTCGGGGGGCAGGAGACCCAGTACTTC. Translated, it gives CASSFGGQETQYF. This rearrangement joins TRBV5-1 to TRBJ2-5, with D perhaps TRBD2 (7 bases). Germline values: CDR1 SGHRS, CDR2 YFSETQ. Between the trimmed V and J ends, which lost 2 bases and 5 bases, there was a span of 10 bases. CDR3 size: 13 residues.

This clonotype was observed many times. The chain employs TRBV7-6 and TRBJ2-7, with D uncertain. Germline V CDR1 and CDR2: SGHVS, FNYEAQ. This CDR3 is 12 amino acids long. Trimming stripped 5 bases from V and 3 bases from J, with 8 bases between. The CDR3 loop reads CASSLTHYEQYF. DNA for the CDR3: TGTGCCAGCAGCCTGACACACTACGAGCAGTACTTC.

This clonotype was seen ten or more times. A much larger clone is a single base away; this may be a read error. Since no conserved phenylalanine or tryptophan closes the CDR3, a read error is the likely cause. The CDR3 sequence: CASSPGRGGTEAFL. The CDR3 nucleotides are TGTGCCAGCTCACCGGGGCGAGGGGGCACTGAAGCTTTCTTG. The chain combines TRBV18 with TRBJ1-1, with a weak D call TRBD1 (6 bases). The CDR3 has 14 residues. The ends were cut back, 3 bases at V and 4 bases at J, with 12 bases in the middle. Germline CDR1 and CDR2: KGHSH and LQKENI.

V gene TRBV12-3 or TRBV12-4 combines with J gene TRBJ2-2, with 9 bases identical to TRBD1. The length of the CDR3 is 15 residues. After removal of 4 bases from V and 8 bases from J, the junction contained 8 bases not matched to a gene. Here the CDR3 reads CASSSSQGAAGELFF. CDR3 sequence (DNA): TGTGCCAGCAGTTCATCACAGGGGGCGGCAGGGGAGCTGTTTTTT.

This clonotype was detected ten times or more. The chain joins TRBV7-9 to TRBJ1-4; the D is unclear. Trimming cost V 6 bases and J 5 bases, with 19 bases left between them. Germline V gene sequence: CDR1 SEHNR, CDR2 FQNEAQ (reference sequence). The CDR3 has 16 amino acids. The CDR3, as DNA: TGTGCCAGCAGTGTCGCCCGGGGTCGCGAAAATGAAAAACTGTTTTTT. This sequence encodes CASSVARGRENEKLFF.

This clonotype is medium-sized within its sample. This rearrangement joins TRBV18 to TRBJ1-1, with D unclear. V was clipped by 0 bases and J by 1 base, with 12 bases between them. Germline CDR1 and CDR2: KGHSH and LQKENI. CDR3 size: 16 residues. CDR3 coding DNA: TGTGCCAGCTCACCACCGCTGGAGACGGCGAACACTGAAGCTTTCTTT. Protein product: CASSPPLETANTEAFF. Based on the CDR3 plus reference TRBV18 and TRBJ1-1, the full variable domain is NAGVMQNPRHLVRRRGQEARLRCSPMKGHSHVYWYRQLPEEGLKFMVYLQKENIIDESGMPKERFSAEFPKEGPSILRIQQVVRGDSAAYFCASSPPLETANTEAFFGQGTRLTVV.